Detailed here is one T cell receptor beta chain. Its antigen is unidentified. Via MiXCR, TCRdb re-called the reads, giving one row per CDR3 protein. The table shows approximately 89,000 distinct CDR3 sequences, with about 24% occurring only once. CDR1 and CDR2 (germline): MNHEY, SVGEGT. The length of the CDR3 is 16 residues. The V gene lost 0 bases and the J gene lost 5 bases, with 14 bases spanning the gap. This sample stems from a study of T cell repertoires in cytomegalovirus infection. The sequencing here drew on CD8+ T cells from cultured PBMCs, taken from culture after CMV antigen stimulation. This sequence originates from a human donor in good health (CMV status not recorded). Some clones in this sample may be carry-over from other donors' samples. This sequence joins TRBV6-2 or TRBV6-3 and TRBJ2-1, with D tentatively TRBD2 (6 bases). CDR3 in amino acids: CASSYSGGEADNEQFF. For the CDR3, the DNA is TGTGCCAGCAGTTACTCCGGCGGGGAGGCTGACAATGAGCAGTTCTTC.